This TCR beta chain was found in a study of CD8 T cells in ankylosing spondylitis. The length of the CDR3 is 16 residues. V lost 5 bases, J lost 12 bases, and 28 bases lay in between. Germline V gene data show CDR1 as SGHVS and CDR2 as FQNEAQ. Details on this clonotype: Its antigen is not identified.

One entry per CDR3 protein, called by TCRdb with MiXCR from the 5' RACE reads. The sample contains about 800,000 distinct CDR3 sequences, 10% to 15% of which appear only once. General study points: A TCR beta motif of fewer than ten highly homologous variants seemed to mark ankylosing spondylitis blood. Researchers reportedly found disease-linked clones significantly enriched in matched ankylosing spondylitis synovial fluid.

The sequenced sample was blood, either unsorted or a sorted T cell fraction (not recorded which). The receptor's source is a male donor with ankylosing spondylitis. V is TRBV7-8 and J is TRBJ1-1, with a possible D match to TRBD1 (6 bases). The CDR3 bases are TGTGCCAGCAGCACCCTCCCCGGGACTCAAGTGGGGACACCTTTCTTT. Protein: CASSTLPGTQVGTPFF.